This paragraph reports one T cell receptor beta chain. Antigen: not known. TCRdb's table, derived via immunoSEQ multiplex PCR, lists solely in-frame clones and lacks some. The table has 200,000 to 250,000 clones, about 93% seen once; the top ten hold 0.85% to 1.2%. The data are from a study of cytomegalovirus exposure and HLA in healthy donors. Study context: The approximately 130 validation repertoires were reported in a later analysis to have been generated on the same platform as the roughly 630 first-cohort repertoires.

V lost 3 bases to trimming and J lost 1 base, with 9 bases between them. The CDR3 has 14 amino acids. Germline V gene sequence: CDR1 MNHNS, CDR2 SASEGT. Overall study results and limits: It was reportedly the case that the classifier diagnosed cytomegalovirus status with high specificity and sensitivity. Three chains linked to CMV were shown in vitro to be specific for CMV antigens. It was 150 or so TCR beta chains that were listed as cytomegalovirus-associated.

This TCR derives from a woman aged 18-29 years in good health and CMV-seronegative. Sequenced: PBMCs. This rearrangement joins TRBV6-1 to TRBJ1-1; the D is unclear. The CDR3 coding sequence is TGTGCCAGCAGTGATCTGAGTGGGAACACTGAAGCTTTCTTT. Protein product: CASSDLSGNTEAFF.